This record concerns one T cell receptor beta chain sequence. The antigen remains unidentified. Only in-frame clones appear in the TCRdb table, and some are missing; sequencing was by immunoSEQ multiplex PCR. This table holds around 99,000 clones, about 88% found once. These data come from a study of T cell responses to AZD1222 COVID-19 vaccine. Study in general: Second-dose schedules of about 4 or about 12 weeks were combined. Regarding the study as a whole: The donor cohort was predominantly white British with a female majority, and clonal diversity may have been underestimated. Among spike-specific TCRs, nearly half reportedly target unmutated variant regions.

The specimen comprised peripheral blood, sampled on day 0 of AZD1222 vaccination. The TCR was taken from an adult in good health.

This CDR3 reads CASSYQRQGTGEQYF. The DNA for the CDR3 is TGTGCCAGCAGTTACCAAAGACAGGGAACGGGCGAGCAGTACTTC. The gene calls are TRBV6-5 and TRBJ2-7, with 7 bases lining up with TRBD1. With 2 bases clipped from V and 6 bases from J, the junction kept 10 bases outside the gene matches. Germline-derived CDR1 and CDR2 are MNHEY and SVGAGI. The CDR3 is made up of 15 amino acids.